What follows are 29 T cell receptor beta chains derived from one specimen sequenced in a study of neurological immune-mediated disorders. TCRdb itself ran the 5' RACE reads through MiXCR, one entry per CDR3 protein. The table has 35,000 or so distinct CDR3 sequences, about 14% seen once. Material for sequencing was PBMCs. Receptors were obtained from a woman aged 45-60 years with HTLV-1-associated myelopathy (HAM/TSP).

This clonotype was observed many times. The chain links TRBV4-1 to TRBJ1-2, with a tentative D call TRBD1 (6 bases). The V gene lost 3 bases and the J gene lost 6 bases, with 17 bases spanning the gap. CDR1 MGHRA and CDR2 YSYEKL come from the germline V gene. The CDR3 has 15 amino acids. CDR3 protein: CASSHLVGAVDGYTF. The CDR3 bases are TGCGCCAGCAGCCACCTTGTGGGGGCCGTAGATGGCTACACCTTC.

This clonotype occurred many times. The V call is TRBV5-1, the J call TRBJ1-1, with TRBD1 matching over 7 bases. This CDR3 is 15 amino acids long. The germline CDR1 and CDR2 sequences are SGHRS and YFSETQ. J lost 5 bases, V lost 3 bases, and 10 bases had no gene match. CDR3 residues: CASSSDRAGYTEAFF. The CDR3 bases are TGCGCCAGCAGCTCCGACAGGGCGGGATATACTGAAGCTTTCTTT. The full variable domain, rest sourced from reference TRBV5-1 and TRBJ1-1, is KAGVTQTPRYLIKTRGQQVTLSCSPISGHRSVSWYQQTPGQGLQFLFEYFSETQRNKGNFPGRFSGRQFSNSRSEMNVSTLELGDSALYLCASSSDRAGYTEAFFGQGTRLTVV.

This rearrangement joins TRBV7-9 to TRBJ1-2; 7 positions match TRBD1. The CDR3 runs to 13 residues. CDR1 SEHNR and CDR2 FQNEAQ come from the germline V gene (reference sequence). The ends lost 10 bases at V and 6 bases at J; junction bases unmatched: 11. The CDR3 nucleotides are TGTGCCATAAAGGGGGACAGAGAAGATGGCTACACCTTC. The encoded protein is CAIKGDREDGYTF.

This clonotype showed up many times. V usage is TRBV15 and J usage is TRBJ2-7; 8 bases align to TRBD1. V gave up 4 bases and J gave up 2 bases; unmatched junction bases: 7. CDR3 length: 15 amino acids. CDR1 is LNHNV, CDR2 YYDKDF, per germline (reference sequence). In nucleotides, the CDR3 is TGTGCCACCAGCACCCACAGGGGGGTCACCTACGAGCAGTACGTC. Amino acids: CATSTHRGVTYEQYV.

V gene TRBV30 combines with J gene TRBJ2-1; D call uncertain. The CDR3 covers 15 residues. Germline V gene sequence: CDR1 GTSNPN, CDR2 SVGIG (reference sequence). Between the trimmed V and J ends, which lost 0 bases and 7 bases, there was a span of 16 bases. This chain's CDR3 is CAWSVRTVSRNEQFF. The CDR3 coding sequence is TGTGCCTGGAGTGTAAGAACGGTATCCAGGAATGAGCAGTTCTTC.

This clonotype has at least ten counts. The chain uses TRBV5-1 and TRBJ1-4; D gene unclear. The CDR3 runs 15 residues. With 0 bases removed from V and 8 bases from J, the gap between germline ends came to 14 bases. CDR1 is SGHRS and CDR2 is YFSETQ in the germline V gene. The CDR3 nucleotides are TGCGCCAGCAGCTTGGTTGGCCTCACGGGAGAAAAACTGTTTTTT. Its protein is CASSLVGLTGEKLFF.

In its sample, this clonotype was seen many times. The chain is built from TRBV5-6 and TRBJ2-5; D could derive from TRBD1 or TRBD2 (5 bases each). The germline CDR1 and CDR2 sequences are SGHDT and YYEEEE. The germline V and J ends were trimmed by 4 bases and 5 bases, with 21 bases remaining between them. CDR3 length: 16 amino acids. CDR3 region: CASSRGTGKGQETQYF. CDR3 nucleotide sequence: TGTGCCAGCAGCAGAGGGACCGGGAAGGGCCAGGAGACCCAGTACTTC.

This clonotype came up many times. The chain joins TRBV5-1 to TRBJ2-1; D may match TRBD1 or TRBD2 (6 bases each). The CDR3 runs 12 residues. Trimming cost V 7 bases and J 15 bases, with 20 bases left between them. Germline V lookup: CDR1 SGHRS, CDR2 YFSETQ. This CDR3 reads CASRLGGRAPFF. CDR3 sequence (DNA): TGCGCCAGCCGGCTCGGGGGCAGAGCGCCGTTCTTC.

This clonotype has a count of ten or more. The chain links TRBV10-2 to TRBJ1-1, with D possibly TRBD1 on 6 matching bases. Trimming took off 0 bases at V and 3 bases at J, with 14 bases between the two ends. The CDR3 contains 16 residues. CDR1 and CDR2 (germline): WSHSY, SAAADI. CDR3 sequence: CASSESIGGPYTEAFF. The CDR3 bases are TGCGCCAGCAGTGAGTCGATAGGGGGGCCCTACACTGAAGCTTTCTTT.

This clonotype was counted many times. The chain couples TRBV9 to TRBJ2-1, with D possibly matching TRBD1 (5 bases). The CDR3 length is 13 residues. CDR1 and CDR2 from the germline V gene are SGDLS and YYNGEE. Trimming shortened V by 2 bases and J by 6 bases, and 9 bases separated the two germline ends. CDR3 amino acids: CASSVQGGNEQFF. CDR3 coding DNA: TGTGCCAGCAGCGTCCAGGGCGGCAATGAGCAGTTCTTC.

The table lists this clonotype with a few counts. A much larger clone differs from this one at a single base, so this may be a read error. The CDR3 region is CAISDTPQSSYNSPLHF. In DNA form, the CDR3 reads TGTGCCATCAGTGACACCCCTCAGAGCTCCTATAATTCACCCCTCCACTTT. This chain uses TRBV10-3 with TRBJ1-6; D uncertain. The V and J ends lost 3 bases and 0 bases respectively, with 12 bases between them. Germline V gene sequence: CDR1 ENHRY, CDR2 SYGVKD. This CDR3 spans 17 amino acids.

This clonotype came up many times. This chain connects TRBV7-2 to TRBJ1-1; possible D gene TRBD1, 6 bases. This CDR3 contains 14 residues. V dropped 5 bases and J dropped 5 bases, with 15 bases sitting between them. Germline V gene sequence: CDR1 SGHTA, CDR2 FQGNSA. The DNA of the CDR3 is TGTGCCAGCAGCGAAACAGGGTATACGACTGAAGCTTTCTTT. Translation: CASSETGYTTEAFF.

This clonotype was observed at least ten times. This sequence joins TRBV7-2 and TRBJ1-4, with 7 positions matching TRBD1. This CDR3 has 15 amino acids. The V gene's germline CDR1 is SGHTA and CDR2 FQGNSA. V lost 2 bases to trimming and J lost 4 bases; unmatched junction nucleotides: 4. The CDR3 DNA reads as TGTGCCAGCAGCTTATTGAGGGGGCATAATGAAAAACTGTTTTTT. Translation gives CASSLLRGHNEKLFF.

Points on this clonotype: A read error may explain this, as a much larger clone is one base away. The missing conserved phenylalanine or tryptophan at the end of this CDR3 makes a read error likely. The chain recombines TRBV20-1 with TRBJ2-5; 8 positions match TRBD2. Germline V gene data show CDR1 as DFQATT and CDR2 as SNEGSKA (reference sequence). Losses at the gene ends were 4 bases for V and 3 bases for J; bases not matched to a gene: 7. The CDR3 contains 14 residues. In DNA form, the CDR3 reads TGCAGTGCTATGGTAGCGGGGTTTGAAGAGACCCAGTACGTC. Protein sequence: CSAMVAGFEETQYV.

This clonotype was counted at least ten times. The chain is built from TRBV4-2 and TRBJ1-4, with D uncertain. Germline assignment: CDR1 LGHNA and CDR2 YNFKEQ. The V end was cut by 8 bases, the J end by 5 bases, with 12 bases between. The CDR3 loop spans 13 amino acids. The CDR3 region is CASRTEQNEKLFF. CDR3 in DNA: TGTGCCAGCCGAACAGAACAGAATGAAAAACTGTTTTTT.

The chain links TRBV5-1 to TRBJ2-5; TRBD1 matches 9 bases. Germline CDR1 SGHRS, CDR2 YFSETQ. Losses at the gene ends were 4 bases for V and 5 bases for J; bases not matched to a gene: 12. The CDR3 runs 16 residues. The CDR3 coding sequence is TGCGCCAGCAGCACGAACGTCGGGACAGGGCTGGAGACCCAGTACTTC. Amino acids: CASSTNVGTGLETQYF.

This clonotype has a count of ten or more. The chain has TRBV4-1 and TRBJ2-5; 8 bases line up with TRBD1. Germline V gene sequence: CDR1 MGHRA, CDR2 YSYEKL. This CDR3 is 16 amino acids long. V was pared by 4 bases and J by 2 bases, with 9 bases of the junction left unmatched. CDR3 coding DNA: TGCGCCAGCAGCCCATCGACAGGGGTGGAACAAGAGACCCAGTACTTC. Its protein product is CASSPSTGVEQETQYF.

This clonotype was counted many times. The rearrangement uses TRBV27 and TRBJ1-2; 7 bases align to TRBD1. The length of the CDR3 is 14 residues. The junction had 5 bases not matched to a gene; V was cut back by 6 bases and J by 1 base. Germline values: CDR1 MNHEY, CDR2 SMNVEV (reference sequence). CDR3 coding DNA: TGTGCCAGCAGGGCGGCAGGGGGTAACTATGGCTACACCTTC. As protein: CASRAAGGNYGYTF.

This clonotype was recorded many times. The chain has TRBV5-1 and TRBJ2-1, with D hard to call. Looked up from germline, CDR1 is SGHRS and CDR2 is YFSETQ. With 1 base removed from V and 5 bases from J, the gap between germline ends came to 13 bases. There are 15 residues in the CDR3. CDR3 loop: CASSLRAPRNNEQFF. CDR3 DNA: TGCGCCAGCAGCTTGAGGGCCCCACGGAACAATGAGCAGTTCTTC.

This clonotype has at least ten counts. The chain links TRBV10-3 to TRBJ2-1; D is unresolved. Between the trimmed V and J ends, which lost 8 bases and 1 base, there was a span of 12 bases. CDR1 is ENHRY and CDR2 is SYGVKD in the germline V gene. This CDR3 is built from 14 residues. Here the CDR3 DNA reads TGTGCCATCGGTACACTCCCATCCTACAATGAGCAGTTCTTC. Translation: CAIGTLPSYNEQFF.

This chain joins TRBV27 and TRBJ2-1; 12 bases match TRBD2. The CDR3 extends over 13 amino acids. The V and J ends lost 5 bases and 9 bases, in that order; junction bases with no gene match: 2. Germline lookup yields CDR1 MNHEY and CDR2 SMNVEV (reference sequence). The CDR3 DNA follows: TGTGCCAGCAGTCAGACTAGCGGGGGTGAGCAGTTCTTC. This gives the protein CASSQTSGGEQFF.

The gene calls are TRBV10-3 and TRBJ2-7; D is undetermined. V lost 6 bases and J 2 bases, leaving 20 bases between the germline ends. This CDR3 contains 16 residues. CDR1 is ENHRY and CDR2 is SYGVKD in the germline V gene. CDR3: CAISLCGDALTYEQYF. In DNA, the CDR3 is TGTGCCATCAGCCTTTGTGGGGATGCTCTAACCTACGAGCAGTACTTC.

This clonotype occurred many times. V gene TRBV20-1 combines with J gene TRBJ2-5; TRBD2 agrees at 11 bases. The CDR3 extends over 17 amino acids. The V gene's germline CDR1 is DFQATT and CDR2 SNEGSKA (reference sequence). The junction had 8 bases not matched to a gene; V was cut back by 2 bases and J by 0 bases. The CDR3 protein is CSARPLAGGPYQETQYF. CDR3 bases: TGCAGTGCTAGACCCTTAGCGGGGGGGCCGTACCAAGAGACCCAGTACTTC.

As concerns this clonotype: At one end the junction does not follow the germline gene, possibly because of a read error. V and J are TRBV18 and TRBJ1-1, with no clear D. CDR1 and CDR2 (germline): KGHSH, LQKENI. This CDR3 has 15 residues. The CDR3: CANSPTHGVNTEAFF. The CDR3 DNA is TGTGCCAACTCACCGACCCACGGGGTGAACACTGAAGCTTTCTTT.

This clonotype came up many times. V and J are TRBV7-2 and TRBJ1-2, with 11 bases fitting TRBD1. The length of the CDR3 is 17 residues. The germline V gene has CDR1 SGHTA and CDR2 FQGNSA. Trimming removed 5 bases from V and 2 bases from J; junction bases left unmatched: 10. As DNA, the CDR3 is TGTGCCAGCAGCCCCCGGACAGGGGGCTCCTCGAACTATGGCTACACCTTC. This encodes CASSPRTGGSSNYGYTF.

This clonotype was counted at least ten times. The chain employs TRBV9 and TRBJ2-3, with 10 bases lining up with TRBD2. CDR1 is SGDLS, CDR2 YYNGEE, per germline. This CDR3 has 14 amino acids. The V and J ends lost 4 bases and 4 bases, in that order; junction bases with no gene match: 3. CDR3 loop: CASSTSGAADTQYF. The CDR3 DNA follows: TGTGCCAGCAGCACTAGCGGGGCGGCAGATACGCAGTATTTT.

This clonotype was detected many times. This chain connects TRBV5-1 to TRBJ1-2; D gene uncertain. This CDR3 region has 16 residues. The germline V gene encodes CDR1 SGHRS and CDR2 YFSETQ. Trimming removed 3 bases at V and 4 bases at J, with 19 bases between. The CDR3 protein is CASSSHTIDQPYGYTF. Written as DNA, the CDR3 is TGCGCCAGCAGCTCCCATACCATTGACCAGCCCTATGGCTACACCTTC.

V gene TRBV29-1 combines with J gene TRBJ2-3, with 8 bases lining up with TRBD2. This CDR3 has 15 amino acids. Germline CDR1 reads SQVTM; CDR2 reads ANQGSEA. J gave up 6 bases and V 3 bases, and 11 bases lay outside the gene matches. CDR3 in amino acids: CSVEIIRGGYDTQYF. CDR3 nucleotide sequence: TGCAGCGTTGAGATTATACGGGGGGGTTACGATACGCAGTATTTT.

A few counts support this clonotype. The J gene is TRBJ2-1, the V gene TRBV3-1; 12 bases map to TRBD2. Trimming removed 4 bases from V and 8 bases from J; junction bases left unmatched: 0. Germline V lookup: CDR1 LGHDT, CDR2 YNNKEL (reference sequence). The CDR3 is 13 residues long. The CDR3 reads CASSRTSGDEQFF. The DNA of the CDR3 is TGTGCCAGCAGCCGGACTAGCGGGGATGAGCAGTTCTTC.